The 32 T cell receptor beta chains presented below share a single source sample, sequenced in a study of T cells in Graves' hyperthyroidism and ophthalmopathy. Amplified TCR beta CDR3 regions derived from RNA transcripts. The HTBI primer set was used in a first-round RT-PCR of the TCR CDR3. TCRdb recomputed calls from the multiplex PCR reads with MiXCR, one row per CDR3 protein. The sample carries 550,000 to 700,000 distinct CDR3 sequences, 46% recorded once. Material: peripheral blood or thyroid tissue (not recorded which). Receptors were obtained from an adult woman with Graves' disease, either hyperthyroidism or ophthalmopathy (not recorded which).

This clonotype was seen only once. The V call is TRBV5-5, the J call TRBJ1-1, with unresolved D. From germline, CDR1 is SGHKS and CDR2 YYEKEE (reference sequence). This CDR3 region has 15 residues. Deletions cut 1 base from V and 0 bases from J, with 10 bases between. The CDR3 coding sequence is TGTGCCAGCAGCTTGTCGCTATTTATGAACACTGAAGCTTTCTTT. Amino acid sequence: CASSLSLFMNTEAFF.

The rearrangement joins TRBV29-1 to TRBJ1-2; D gene uncertain. This CDR3 is built from 13 residues. Germline-derived CDR1 and CDR2 are SQVTM and ANQGSEA. V lost 6 bases, J lost 0 bases, and 11 bases lay in between. The CDR3 nucleotides are TGCAGCGTCGCGGGCAGCTCTAACTATGGCTACACCTTC. This encodes CSVAGSSNYGYTF.

Written as DNA, the CDR3 is TGTGCCAGCAGCTCGAGGGGGGACGGGGCCAACGTCCTGACTTTC. Translated, it gives CASSSRGDGANVLTF. The chain combines TRBV7-9 with TRBJ2-6; D may correspond to TRBD1 or TRBD2 (6 bases each). The CDR3 consists of 15 residues. Germline V gene sequence: CDR1 SEHNR, CDR2 FQNEAQ (reference sequence). Trimming stripped 4 bases from V and 4 bases from J, with 11 bases between.

This clonotype was observed at least ten times. The chain has TRBV4-1 and TRBJ1-3, with 7 nucleotides matching TRBD1. Looked up from germline, CDR1 is MGHRA and CDR2 is YSYEKL. The V gene end was trimmed by 1 base and the J gene end by 0 bases; junction bases not matched to a gene: 0. The CDR3 has 15 residues. The DNA of the CDR3 is TGCGCCAGCAGCCAAGGACAGGGCTCTGGAAACACCATATATTTT. It encodes CASSQGQGSGNTIYF.

This clonotype appeared many times. This sequence joins TRBV28 and TRBJ2-7; D is perhaps TRBD1 (7 bases). The germline CDR1 and CDR2 sequences are MDHEN and SYDVKM. This CDR3 contains 14 residues. Trimming removed 10 bases at V and 0 bases at J, with 16 bases between. CDR3 in amino acids: CATQGGSTSYEQYF. As DNA, the CDR3 is TGTGCCACCCAGGGGGGTAGCACCTCCTACGAGCAGTACTTC.

The V gene is TRBV20-1, the J gene TRBJ2-5, with D perhaps matching TRBD1 (7 bases). The CDR3 length is 14 residues. The V gene lost 3 bases and the J gene lost 9 bases, with 20 bases spanning the gap. Germline CDR1 and CDR2: DFQATT and SNEGSKA (reference sequence). DNA for the CDR3: TGCAGTGCTAGGGGGACAGCGTGGGGGGTGGCCCAGTACTTC. It yields the protein CSARGTAWGVAQYF.

The V and J genes are TRBV20-1 and TRBJ2-1, with 11 nucleotides matching TRBD2. Per the germline V gene, CDR1 is DFQATT and CDR2 is SNEGSKA (reference sequence). The CDR3 is 15 amino acids. Losses at the gene ends were 5 bases for V and 8 bases for J; bases not matched to a gene: 11. The chain's CDR3 is CSAPSLAGVDDEQFF. CDR3 DNA sequence: TGCAGTGCTCCTTCACTAGCGGGAGTGGATGATGAGCAGTTCTTC.

The rearrangement links TRBV5-1 to TRBJ1-1, with D uncertain. Germline assignment: CDR1 SGHRS and CDR2 YFSETQ. The V end lost 3 bases, the J end lost 5 bases, and 17 bases lay between the germline ends. The CDR3 consists of 15 residues. In DNA, the CDR3 is TGCGCCAGCAGCTCCTCCGGGATGGGGAGAACTGAAGCTTTCTTT. Protein product: CASSSSGMGRTEAFF.

The CDR3 sequence is CASMPLAGVEQYF. CDR3 in DNA: TGTGCCAGCATGCCGCTAGCGGGAGTCGAGCAGTACTTC. The rearrangement uses TRBV2 and TRBJ2-7; 10 positions match TRBD2. The V gene's germline CDR1 is SNHLY and CDR2 FYNNEI. The CDR3 has 13 amino acids. With 7 bases clipped from V and 6 bases from J, the junction kept 6 bases outside the gene matches.

This chain joins TRBV10-3 and TRBJ2-7; D is uncertain. Germline CDR1 and CDR2: ENHRY and SYGVKD. Between the trimmed V and J ends, which lost 10 bases and 3 bases, there was a span of 10 bases. The CDR3 runs to 11 residues. The chain's CDR3 is CATASVYEQYF. The CDR3 DNA follows: TGTGCCACCGCGTCCGTCTACGAGCAGTACTTC.

The J gene is TRBJ1-5, the V gene TRBV6-2 or TRBV6-3; D remains ambiguous. The CDR3 consists of 17 residues. CDR1 is MNHEY and CDR2 is SVGEGT in the germline V gene. V shed 0 bases and J shed 0 bases, with 12 bases lying between them. CDR3 sequence reads: CASSYSESSYSNQPQHF. Here the CDR3 DNA reads TGTGCCAGCAGTTACTCGGAAAGCAGCTATAGCAATCAGCCCCAGCATTTT.

This clonotype appeared once. The rearrangement joins TRBV10-3 to TRBJ1-5, with unresolved D. Trimming cost V 3 bases and J 2 bases, with 14 bases left between them. CDR3 length equals 16 residues. Germline CDR1 reads ENHRY; CDR2 reads SYGVKD. The CDR3 region has the DNA TGTGCCATCAGTGACCCTGGTCCCTCGGGCAATCAGCCCCAGCATTTT. As protein: CAISDPGPSGNQPQHF.

This clonotype appeared a single time. The V and J genes are TRBV7-3 and TRBJ2-7, with 9 bases matching TRBD1. There are 15 residues in the CDR3. The ends lost 3 bases at V and 5 bases at J; junction bases unmatched: 8. Germline V lookup: CDR1 SGHTA, CDR2 FQGTGA. The CDR3 here is CASSFFRTGADEQYF. CDR3 nucleotide sequence: TGTGCCAGCAGCTTTTTTAGGACAGGGGCGGACGAGCAGTACTTC.

In this sample, this clonotype turned up many times. V usage is TRBV2 and J usage is TRBJ2-5, with D perhaps TRBD1 (5 bases). Germline V gives CDR1 SNHLY, CDR2 FYNNEI. Deletions cut 6 bases from V and 0 bases from J, with 5 bases between. CDR3 size: 12 residues. CDR3 sequence: CASRTDQETQYF. The CDR3 bases are TGTGCCAGCAGGACAGACCAAGAGACCCAGTACTTC.

Comment on this clonotype: Germline and junction disagree at one end, which may indicate a read error. This sequence joins TRBV7-3 and TRBJ2-3, with D perhaps matching TRBD1 or TRBD2 (5 bases each). This CDR3 comprises 18 residues. CDR1 is SGHTA, CDR2 FQGTGA, per germline. CDR3 residues: CASSREGTGNPAADTQYF. The DNA of the CDR3 is TGCGCCAGCAGCCGCGAGGGGACGGGAAATCCTGCCGCAGATACGCAGTATTTT.

A few counts support this clonotype. Possible read error: a much larger clone is one base away. The rearrangement links TRBV19 to TRBJ2-5, with TRBD1 as a possible D gene (5 bases). Germline loops: CDR1 LNHDA, CDR2 SQIVND (reference sequence). This CDR3 has 14 amino acids. V was trimmed by 9 bases and J by 7 bases, leaving 21 bases between them. CDR3 region: CASTRTVLRGTQYF. The CDR3 coding sequence is TGTGCCAGCACCAGGACGGTCTTAAGGGGGACCCAGTACTTC.

This clonotype was recorded at least ten times. The chain recombines TRBV20-1 with TRBJ2-7; D is perhaps TRBD1 (6 bases). The ends were cut back, 6 bases at V and 4 bases at J, with 16 bases in the middle. CDR3 length equals 13 residues. CDR1 DFQATT and CDR2 SNEGSKA come from the germline V gene (reference sequence). Here the CDR3 reads CSAESDRPYEQYF. For the CDR3, the DNA is TGCAGTGCAGAATCGGACAGACCTTACGAGCAGTACTTC.

At least ten counts were recorded for this clonotype. The rearrangement joins TRBV7-8 to TRBJ2-7; D is tentatively TRBD1 or TRBD2 (5 bases each). The V end was cut by 4 bases, the J end by 4 bases, with 14 bases between. From germline, CDR1 is SGHVS and CDR2 FQNEAQ. The CDR3 is 14 residues long. DNA for the CDR3: TGTGCCAGCAGCTCCCCAGGGAGCGTTTACGAGCAGTACTTC. As protein: CASSSPGSVYEQYF.

As concerns this clonotype: One end of the junction fails to match germline, which may point to a read error. V gene TRBV14 combines with J gene TRBJ1-1, with a tentative D call TRBD1 (5 bases). Germline V gives CDR1 SGHDN, CDR2 FVKESK. CDR3 length equals 14 residues. CDR3 region: CASSQGGWGPEAFF. As DNA, the CDR3 is TGTGCCAGCAGCCAAGGGGGCTGGGGACCTGAGGCTTTCTTT.

This clonotype has a count of ten or more. V usage is TRBV2 and J usage is TRBJ2-5; D is ambiguous. Deletions cut 3 bases from V and 5 bases from J, with 10 bases between. The CDR3 runs 13 residues. Germline CDR1 SNHLY, CDR2 FYNNEI. As DNA, the CDR3 is TGTGCCAGCAGTGAGAATATTATGGAGACCCAGTACTTC. This sequence encodes CASSENIMETQYF.

This chain links TRBV6-1 with TRBJ1-1; D remains unclear. CDR1 is MNHNS, CDR2 SASEGT, per germline. Trimming took 3 bases from V and 3 from J, leaving 8 bases between them. CDR3 size: 13 residues. CDR3 sequence: CASSDPAYTEAFF. The CDR3 DNA is TGTGCCAGCAGTGACCCTGCGTACACTGAAGCTTTCTTT.

Turning to this clonotype: Because the CDR3 is missing its conserved closing phenylalanine or tryptophan, this is likely a read error. The DNA is omitted, as the CDR3 cannot be located on it reliably, and the CDR3 follows TCRdb's listing. The gene calls are TRBV10-3 and TRBJ1-1; TRBD1 is taken as the D call from the table, unchecked against the DNA. From its first to its last residue, the CDR3 has 9 amino acids. The germline V gene encodes CDR1 ENHRY and CDR2 SYGVKD. CDR3 in amino acids: CAISESTGG.

This clonotype came up many times. The V and J genes are TRBV6-1 and TRBJ1-1; D is uncertain. From germline, CDR1 is MNHNS and CDR2 SASEGT. The germline V and J ends were trimmed by 3 bases and 7 bases, with 6 bases remaining between them. The CDR3 is 11 residues long. CDR3 residues: CASSEPYEAFF. The CDR3 nucleotides are TGTGCCAGCAGTGAGCCGTATGAAGCTTTCTTT.

The chain joins TRBV7-6 to TRBJ2-7; 9 positions agree with TRBD1. The germline V gene has CDR1 SGHVS and CDR2 FNYEAQ. This CDR3 has 16 amino acids. V gave up 1 base and J gave up 5 bases; unmatched junction bases: 9. CDR3 coding DNA: TGTGCCAGCAGCTTAGTCCCGGACAGGGGTTCCCACGAGCAGTACTTC. Translating gives CASSLVPDRGSHEQYF.

This clonotype has at least ten counts. V is TRBV11-2 and J is TRBJ2-7, with a tentative D call TRBD2 (6 bases). Trimming stripped 5 bases from V and 7 bases from J, with 21 bases between. The length of the CDR3 is 15 residues. The germline gives CDR1 SGHAT, CDR2 FQNNGV. The CDR3: CASSPRSGPAREQYF. The CDR3 nucleotides are TGTGCCAGCAGCCCCCGGAGCGGGCCCGCTAGGGAGCAGTACTTC.

V and J are TRBV19 and TRBJ1-2, with 8 bases that match TRBD1. CDR1 is LNHDA and CDR2 is SQIVND in the germline V gene (reference sequence). CDR3 length: 15 amino acids. V dropped 6 bases and J dropped 7; count of bases not matched to a gene: 13. As DNA, the CDR3 is TGTGCCAGTAGACCTAGGGGTCAGGGGGCGCCTGGCTACACCTTC. This codes for CASRPRGQGAPGYTF.

This chain joins TRBV7-9 and TRBJ1-3, with 7 bases aligning to TRBD1. CDR3 size: 15 residues. V trimming: 3 bases; J trimming: 4 bases; junction bases outside the gene matches: 6. The V gene's germline CDR1 is SEHNR and CDR2 FQNEAQ (reference sequence). CDR3 amino acids: CASSFPLTGGNTIYF. In DNA, the CDR3 is TGTGCCAGCAGCTTCCCGCTGACAGGGGGAAACACCATATATTTT.

Details on this clonotype: This could be a read error, since a much larger clone is one nucleotide away. The CDR3: CAISEPSVNYGYTF. The CDR3 bases are TGTGCCATCAGTGAGCCATCAGTTAACTATGGCTACACCTTC. The V and J genes are TRBV10-3 and TRBJ1-2; no firm D call. V lost 2 bases and J 1 base, leaving 8 bases between the germline ends. This CDR3 is built from 14 residues. Looked up from germline, CDR1 is ENHRY and CDR2 is SYGVKD.

The chain combines TRBV19 with TRBJ2-1, with 7 bases fitting TRBD2. J was trimmed by 12 bases and V by 1 base; bases with no gene match: 9. CDR1 LNHDA and CDR2 SQIVND come from the germline V gene (reference sequence). This CDR3 spans 14 amino acids. Here the CDR3 DNA reads TGTGCCAGTAGTATAGTCGGGGGGTCCGGACTGCAGTTCTTC. Translation gives CASSIVGGSGLQFF.

The rearrangement joins TRBV20-1 to TRBJ1-1; 9 bases fit TRBD1. Looked up from germline, CDR1 is DFQATT and CDR2 is SNEGSKA (reference sequence). The CDR3 totals 13 residues. As DNA, the CDR3 is TGCAGGATAGACAGGGGGTGGAACACTGAAGCTTTCTTT. Its translation: CRIDRGWNTEAFF.

Many counts were recorded for this clonotype. The chain has TRBV10-2 and TRBJ2-5; TRBD2 aligns across 10 bases. V lost 2 bases, J lost 2 bases, and 5 bases stayed unmatched. Per the germline V gene, CDR1 is WSHSY and CDR2 is SAAADI. This CDR3 has 16 residues. CDR3 protein: CASSEVTSGRQETQYF. CDR3 nucleotides: TGCGCCAGCAGTGAGGTGACTAGCGGGCGTCAAGAGACCCAGTACTTC.

This clonotype has more than one count but fewer than ten. The chain uses TRBV29-1 and TRBJ1-4; unclear D gene. V lost 7 bases to trimming and J lost 8 bases, with 14 bases between them. The V gene's germline CDR1 is SQVTM and CDR2 ANQGSEA. The CDR3 is made up of 12 amino acids. Here the CDR3 DNA reads TGCAGCGCTGGTCATAATGGGGAAAAACTGTTTTTT. Translation: CSAGHNGEKLFF. The full variable domain, its missing parts supplied by reference TRBV29-1 and TRBJ1-4, is SAVISQKPSRDICQRGTSLTIQCQVDSQVTMMFWYRQQPGQSLTLIATANQGSEATYESGFVIDKFPISRPNLTFSTLTVSNMSPEDSSIYLCSAGHNGEKLFFGSGTQLSVL.